Below are 24 T cell receptor beta chains sequenced from a single sample in a study of shared clonotypes between healthy human individuals. Clones were read by immunoSEQ multiplex PCR, and TCRdb kept only the in-frame ones, dropping some. The repertoire includes more than 550,000 clones, about 91% of them detected once, and approximately 24% sits in the top ten. Naive CD8 cells lacked CD45RO and underwent positive selection for CCR7, leaving out terminally differentiated effector memory CD45RA+ cells. Sequencing was performed on naive CD8+ T cells sorted from blood. The receptor set was obtained from a man younger than 40 in good health.

J is TRBJ2-2 and V is TRBV28; D is unclear. This CDR3 contains 13 residues. The germline V gene has CDR1 MDHEN and CDR2 SYDVKM. Trimming took off 3 bases at V and 6 bases at J, with 8 bases between the two ends. The CDR3 DNA reads as TGTGCCAGCAGTTTCGGTCGTCCCGGGGAGCTGTTTTTT. Its translation: CASSFGRPGELFF.

The CDR3 DNA follows: TGCGCCAGCAGCCCTCCGGGACCTCGGCGGGGCACTGAAGCTTTCTTT. It yields the protein CASSPPGPRRGTEAFF. The gene calls are TRBV4-1 and TRBJ1-1; TRBD1 might be the D (5 bases). V gave up 4 bases and J gave up 4 bases, with 19 bases separating them. This CDR3 comprises 16 residues. From germline, CDR1 is MGHRA and CDR2 YSYEKL.

This clone was detected only a few times. The chain links TRBV7-9 to TRBJ2-3, with D possibly TRBD1 on 5 matching bases. V lost 7 bases to trimming and J lost 4 bases, with 6 bases between them. CDR1 and CDR2 (germline): SEHNR, FQNEAQ (reference sequence). This CDR3 has 11 amino acids. The CDR3 loop reads CASKGPDTQYF. The CDR3 DNA reads TGTGCCAGCAAGGGGCCAGATACGCAGTATTTT.

The chain has TRBV7-9 and TRBJ1-3, with 12 nucleotides matching TRBD1. The germline V gene encodes CDR1 SEHNR and CDR2 FQNEAQ (reference sequence). V lost 5 bases to trimming and J lost 5 bases; unmatched junction nucleotides: 4. This CDR3 is built from 15 residues. CDR3 sequence: CASSDGTGGRNTIYF. CDR3 coding DNA: TGTGCCAGCAGCGATGGGACAGGGGGCAGAAACACCATATATTTT.

The genes are TRBV9 and TRBJ1-1, with 9 bases that match TRBD1. The CDR3 has 18 amino acids. Germline V gene sequence: CDR1 SGDLS, CDR2 YYNGEE. V lost 4 bases, J lost 0 bases, and 13 bases stayed unmatched. In nucleotides, the CDR3 is TGTGCCAGCAGCTTAGGGTGGGACAGGGTGAGGATGAACACTGAAGCTTTCTTT. Protein sequence: CASSLGWDRVRMNTEAFF.

This chain connects TRBV5-1 to TRBJ2-7, with a tentative D call TRBD2 (5 bases). From germline, CDR1 is SGHRS and CDR2 YFSETQ. There are 13 residues in the CDR3. V dropped 2 bases and J dropped 5 bases, with 11 bases sitting between them. As DNA, the CDR3 is TGCGCCAGCAGCTTCGGGGTGCAGGACGAGCAGTACTTC. Residues: CASSFGVQDEQYF.

V usage is TRBV27 and J usage is TRBJ2-5; the match to TRBD1 covers 7 bases. The CDR3 consists of 15 residues. Trimming cost V 2 bases and J 1 base; bases outside gene matches: 4. Germline-derived CDR1 and CDR2 are MNHEY and SMNVEV (reference sequence). CDR3 sequence: CASSLVSGGQETQYF. CDR3 coding DNA: TGTGCCAGCAGTTTAGTCTCAGGGGGCCAAGAGACCCAGTACTTC.

The V gene is TRBV7-2, the J gene TRBJ2-7, with 10 bases that match TRBD2. V shed 2 bases and J 7 bases; nucleotides not matched to a gene: 5. The germline V gene has CDR1 SGHTA and CDR2 FQGNSA. CDR3 length equals 14 residues. CDR3 protein: CASSLQREGREQYF. CDR3 sequence (DNA): TGTGCCAGCAGCTTACAGCGGGAGGGCCGGGAGCAGTACTTC.

The chain uses TRBV4-2 and TRBJ2-1; D not certain. There are 12 residues in the CDR3. Trimming removed 3 bases at V and 10 bases at J, with 10 bases between. Germline CDR1 reads LGHNA; CDR2 reads YNFKEQ. CDR3 nucleotides: TGTGCCAGCAGCCAGATAGGGCAAGAGCAGTTCTTC. Translation gives CASSQIGQEQFF.

The CDR3: CASSQISGSYYEQYF. The DNA for the CDR3 is TGTGCCAGCAGTCAGATTAGCGGGAGTTACTACGAGCAGTACTTC. The chain has TRBV5-6 and TRBJ2-7; 9 nucleotides match TRBD2. The CDR3 runs 15 residues. Germline CDR1 reads SGHDT; CDR2 reads YYEEEE. J lost 3 bases, V lost 5 bases, and 9 bases had no gene match.

A remark on this clone: Other DNA sequences in this specimen translate into the identical CDR3. The chain couples TRBV27 to TRBJ2-7; 12 bases are a match to TRBD2. The germline V gene encodes CDR1 MNHEY and CDR2 SMNVEV (reference sequence). This CDR3 is built from 14 residues. J was trimmed by 4 bases and V by 4 bases; bases with no gene match: 2. The CDR3 region has the DNA TGTGCCAGCAGTTCCGGGACTAGCGGGTACGAGCAGTACTTC. It yields the protein CASSSGTSGYEQYF.

The V call is TRBV10-3, the J call TRBJ2-7; 8 positions match TRBD1. This CDR3 contains 13 residues. The junction had 4 bases not matched to a gene; V was cut back by 9 bases and J by 0 bases. CDR1 ENHRY and CDR2 SYGVKD come from the germline V gene. The CDR3 region has the DNA TGTGCCATGAGGGACAGGAGCTCCTACGAGCAGTACTTC. This encodes CAMRDRSSYEQYF.

This clone was counted once. The chain uses TRBV11-2 and TRBJ1-1; perhaps TRBD1 as D (5 bases). CDR1 is SGHAT, CDR2 FQNNGV, per germline. V was shortened by 4 bases and J by 4 bases, with 13 bases between the two germline ends. This CDR3 comprises 14 residues. In nucleotides, the CDR3 is TGTGCCAGCAGCTATCGGGGGGTCATCACTGAAGCTTTCTTT. Its protein product is CASSYRGVITEAFF.

The V gene is TRBV4-1, the J gene TRBJ2-2, with D unclear. CDR1 and CDR2 from the germline V gene are MGHRA and YSYEKL. Trimming stripped 0 bases from V and 6 bases from J, with 17 bases between. The length of the CDR3 is 17 residues. Here the CDR3 reads CASSQDRESGRAGELFF. The CDR3, as DNA: TGCGCCAGCAGCCAAGATAGAGAGTCAGGACGCGCCGGGGAGCTGTTTTTT.

This chain links TRBV7-2 with TRBJ2-7; D is tentatively TRBD1 or TRBD2 (5 bases each). The CDR3 has 16 amino acids. The V and J ends lost 5 bases and 6 bases respectively, with 23 bases between them. Germline lookup yields CDR1 SGHTA and CDR2 FQGNSA. The CDR3 sequence is CASSLGAYLQGPEQYF. In nucleotides, the CDR3 is TGTGCCAGCAGCCTAGGGGCCTATTTGCAGGGACCCGAGCAGTACTTC.

The chain joins TRBV6-1 to TRBJ2-7; D gene uncertain. Germline CDR1 reads MNHNS; CDR2 reads SASEGT. The length of the CDR3 is 12 residues. Trimming pared 7 bases from V and 0 bases from J, leaving 7 bases between. Here the CDR3 DNA reads TGTGCCAGCAAGGGTTTCTCCTACGAGCAGTACTTC. It codes for CASKGFSYEQYF.

This chain joins TRBV7-2 and TRBJ2-7; TRBD1 agrees at 9 bases. CDR3 size: 16 residues. With 4 bases clipped from V and 3 bases from J, the junction kept 10 bases outside the gene matches. Germline values: CDR1 SGHTA, CDR2 FQGNSA. Here the CDR3 DNA reads TGTGCCAGCAGCTCGCGACGGGACAGGGATAGCTACGAGCAGTACTTC. Encoded protein: CASSSRRDRDSYEQYF.

V usage is TRBV27 and J usage is TRBJ1-5, with a tentative D call TRBD1 (6 bases). This CDR3 contains 17 residues. Germline assignment: CDR1 MNHEY and CDR2 SMNVEV (reference sequence). Trimming removed 6 bases at V and 1 base at J, with 19 bases between. CDR3 amino acids: CASSRGGGASSNQPQHF. The CDR3 coding sequence is TGTGCCAGCAGCCGCGGAGGGGGGGCATCAAGCAATCAGCCCCAGCATTTT.

This chain uses TRBV30 with TRBJ2-7; D might be TRBD1 or TRBD2, each matching 5 bases. The CDR3 sequence is 14 residues long. The germline CDR1 and CDR2 sequences are GTSNPN and SVGIG (reference sequence). Trimming took 2 bases from V and 0 from J, leaving 11 bases between them. CDR3 DNA: TGTGCCTGGAGTTCCGGGGCCGGCTCCTACGAGCAGTACTTC. Translating gives CAWSSGAGSYEQYF.

The chain carries TRBV7-9 and TRBJ2-2; TRBD2 aligns across 10 bases. Germline assignment: CDR1 SEHNR and CDR2 FQNEAQ (reference sequence). The V gene end was trimmed by 5 bases and the J gene end by 7 bases; junction bases not matched to a gene: 19. The length of the CDR3 is 19 residues. The CDR3 loop reads CASSPVPGTLGLAHGELFF. CDR3 DNA: TGTGCCAGCAGCCCAGTTCCGGGAACCCTGGGACTAGCGCACGGGGAGCTGTTTTTT. The full variable domain, rest sourced from reference TRBV7-9 and TRBJ2-2, is DTGVSQNPRHKITKRGQNVTFRCDPISEHNRLYWYRQTLGQGPEFLTYFQNEAQLEKSRLLSDRFSAERPKGSFSTLEIQRTEQGDSAMYLCASSPVPGTLGLAHGELFFGEGSRLTVL.

This clone was observed once. The CDR3 loop is CASSLGVLSYEQYF. As DNA, the CDR3 is TGCGCCAGCAGCTTGGGGGTACTGTCCTACGAGCAGTACTTC. The V call is TRBV5-1, the J call TRBJ2-7; D uncertain. V lost 0 bases, J lost 1 base, and 8 bases lay in between. Germline CDR1 reads SGHRS; CDR2 reads YFSETQ. The CDR3 length is 14 residues.

The chain employs TRBV6-5 and TRBJ1-1; weak D call: TRBD1 (6 bases). CDR3 size: 14 residues. Germline V gives CDR1 MNHEY, CDR2 SVGAGI. V lost 10 bases to trimming and J lost 2 bases, with 17 bases between them. CDR3 nucleotide sequence: TGTGCCATCCAAAATCAGGGGCTAAACACTGAAGCTTTCTTT. Encoded protein: CAIQNQGLNTEAFF.

The gene calls are TRBV21-1 and TRBJ1-1. TRBV21-1 is a known pseudogene. The CDR3 consists of 11 residues. The CDR3 nucleotides are TGTGCCAGCAGCTCGGGCACTGAAGCTTTCTTT. As protein: CASSSGTEAFF.

This clone was observed once. The sample holds other DNA sequences that translate to the same CDR3. The V and J genes are TRBV7-9 and TRBJ2-7; D is unclear. The CDR3 runs 12 residues. V shed 4 bases and J shed 3 bases, with 7 bases lying between them. The germline V gene has CDR1 SEHNR and CDR2 FQNEAQ (reference sequence). For the CDR3, the DNA is TGTGCCAGCAGCTCCAATAGCTACGAGCAGTACTTC. Residues: CASSSNSYEQYF.